This TCR beta chain appears in the sequencing data of a study of a mutant IDH1 vaccine in newly diagnosed glioma. Looking at the study overall: Those enrolled had earlier been treated with radiotherapy, temozolomide, or both, mostly both.

A word on this clone: Its antigen is not identified.

TCRdb's table, derived via immunoSEQ multiplex PCR, lists solely in-frame clones and lacks some. The sample carries about 50,000 clones, 85% to 95% recorded once. This CDR3 is 14 amino acids long. The germline CDR1 and CDR2 sequences are MNHEY and SVGAGI. Trimming took 8 bases from V and 6 from J, leaving 16 bases between them. General study points: Most patients, roughly 92%, showed vaccine-induced immune responses. Any relationship between pseudoprogression and changes in top peripheral T cell clonotypes seemed absent.

The sample's time point: week 35, safety follow-up. Mutant IDH1 20-mer peptide, at 300 ug, made up each vaccine dose, with topical imiquimod. Patients were given eight vaccinations, scheduled in weeks 1, 3, 5, 7, 11, 15, 19 and 23. The chain combines TRBV6-5 with TRBJ2-2; D is perhaps TRBD1 (5 bases). This clonotype was obtained from a man in his forties or fifties with glioma. Sample: PBMCs, taken from a glioma patient whose treatment included an IDH1 peptide vaccine. DNA for the CDR3: TGTGCCAGCTTGCCAGGGTCTTTAGCCGGGGAGCTGTTTTTT. Translated, it gives CASLPGSLAGELFF.